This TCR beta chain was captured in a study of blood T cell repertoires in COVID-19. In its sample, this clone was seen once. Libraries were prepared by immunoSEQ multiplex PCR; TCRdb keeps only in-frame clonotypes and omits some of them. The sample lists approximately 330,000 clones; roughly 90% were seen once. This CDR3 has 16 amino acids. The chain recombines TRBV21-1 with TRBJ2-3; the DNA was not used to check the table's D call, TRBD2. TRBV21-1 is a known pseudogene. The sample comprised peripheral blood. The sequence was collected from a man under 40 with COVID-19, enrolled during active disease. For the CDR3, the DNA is TGTGCCAGCAGCAAATTACGACTAGCGGGAAGAGATACGCAGTATTTT. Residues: CASSKLRLAGRDTQYF.